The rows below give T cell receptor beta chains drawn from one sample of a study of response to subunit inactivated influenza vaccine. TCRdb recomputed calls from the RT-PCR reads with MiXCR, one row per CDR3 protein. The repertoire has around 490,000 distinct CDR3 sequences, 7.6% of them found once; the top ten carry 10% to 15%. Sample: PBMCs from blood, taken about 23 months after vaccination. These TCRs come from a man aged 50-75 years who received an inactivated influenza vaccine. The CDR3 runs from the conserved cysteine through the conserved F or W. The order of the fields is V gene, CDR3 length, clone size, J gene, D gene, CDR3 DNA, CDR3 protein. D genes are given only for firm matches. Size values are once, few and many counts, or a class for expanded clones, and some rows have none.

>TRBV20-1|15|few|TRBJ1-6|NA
TGCAGTGCTAGAGCGGGAGCAACGTATAATTCACCCCTCCACTTT
CSARAGATYNSPLHF
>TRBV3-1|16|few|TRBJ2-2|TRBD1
TGTGCCAGCAGCCCACGACAGGGGCGGGACACCGGGGAGCTGTTTTTT
CASSPRQGRDTGELFF
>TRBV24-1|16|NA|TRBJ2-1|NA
TGTGCCACCAGTGATCCGGGACGGACGGCCTACAATGAGCAGTTCTTC
CATSDPGRTAYNEQFF
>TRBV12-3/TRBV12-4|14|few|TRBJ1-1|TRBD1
TGTGCCAGCACCATGGACAGGAGGAACACTGAAGCTTTCTTT
CASTMDRRNTEAFF
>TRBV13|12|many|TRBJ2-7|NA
TGTGCCAGCAGCTTGAAGTATAACGAGCAGTACTTC
CASSLKYNEQYF
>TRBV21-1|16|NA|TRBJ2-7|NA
TGTGCCAGCAGCAAATCGGCCGCGGCCCGATCCGACGAGCAGTACTTC
CASSKSAAARSDEQYF
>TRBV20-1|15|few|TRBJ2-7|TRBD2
TGCAGTGCTCAAAGGGCGGGAGGGCTTTCCTACGAGCAGTACTTC
CSAQRAGGLSYEQYF
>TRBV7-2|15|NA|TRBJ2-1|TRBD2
TGTGCCAGCACCTCGGGACTAGCGGTTGGCAATGAGCAGTTCTTC
CASTSGLAVGNEQFF
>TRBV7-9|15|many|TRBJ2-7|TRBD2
TGTGCCAGCAGCTTAGCTAGCGGGAGCTCCTACGAGCAGTACTTC
CASSLASGSSYEQYF
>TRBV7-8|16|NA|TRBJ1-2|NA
TGTGCCAGCAGCCCGGATAGTATGGGACGGAAATATGGCTACACCTTC
CASSPDSMGRKYGYTF
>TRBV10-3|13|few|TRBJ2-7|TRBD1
TGTGCCATCAGCGGGACAGAGAACTACGAGCAGTACTTC
CAISGTENYEQYF
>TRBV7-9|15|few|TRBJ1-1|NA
TGTGCCAGCAGCTTCGACAGGTGGGGGGGCACTGAAGCTTTCTTT
CASSFDRWGGTEAFF
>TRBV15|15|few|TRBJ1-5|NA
TGTGCCACCAGCAGGGAGTCCCAGGACAATCAGCCCCAGCATTTT
CATSRESQDNQPQHF
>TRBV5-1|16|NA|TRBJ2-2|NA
TGCGCCAGCAGCTTGGTTGCGGGCTCGGCCACCGGGGAGCTGTTTTTT
CASSLVAGSATGELFF
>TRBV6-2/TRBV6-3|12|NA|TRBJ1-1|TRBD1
TGTGCCAGCACAAGGGGGCAGAGTGAAGCTTTCTTT
CASTRGQSEAFF
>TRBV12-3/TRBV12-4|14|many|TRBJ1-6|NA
TGTGCCAGCAGTTTTGGTGGCGGCAATTCACCCCTCCACTTT
CASSFGGGNSPLHF
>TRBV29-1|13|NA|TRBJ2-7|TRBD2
TGCAGCGTTGAAAAACGCGGGAGAGGGGAGCAGTACTTC
CSVEKRGRGEQYF
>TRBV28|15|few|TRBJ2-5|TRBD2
TGTGCCAGCAGGTCCGGGACTAGCGTTAGAGAGACCCAGTACTTC
CASRSGTSVRETQYF
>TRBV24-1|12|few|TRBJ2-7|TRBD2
TGTGCCACCATGCTAGCGGGAGGAGAGCAGTACTTC
CATMLAGGEQYF
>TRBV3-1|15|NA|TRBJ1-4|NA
TGTGCCAGCAGCCAAGATGGGGGGATCAATGAAAAACTGTTTTTT
CASSQDGGINEKLFF
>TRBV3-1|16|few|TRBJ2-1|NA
TGTGCCAGCAGCCAAGAGGGCCTTCCCAAGGGGATTGAGCAGTTCTTC
CASSQEGLPKGIEQFF
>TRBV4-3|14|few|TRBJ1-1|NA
TGCGCCAGCAGCCGTGGGACGGTGAACACTGAAGCTTTCTTT
CASSRGTVNTEAFF
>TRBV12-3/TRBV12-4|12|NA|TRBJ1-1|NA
TGTGCCACTGGGTTAATGAACACTGAAGCTTTCTTT
CATGLMNTEAFF
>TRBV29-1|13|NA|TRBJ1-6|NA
TGCAGCGTTGGAACAACCGATAATTCACCCCTCCACTTT
CSVGTTDNSPLHF
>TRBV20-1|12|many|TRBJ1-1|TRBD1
TGCAGTGCACAGACAGGGACCACTGAAGCTTTCTTT
CSAQTGTTEAFF
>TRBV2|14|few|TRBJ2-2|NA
TGTGCCAGCAGTGAAACGGGTACCACCGGGGAGCTGTTTTTT
CASSETGTTGELFF
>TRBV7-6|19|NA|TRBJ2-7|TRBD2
TGTGCCAGCAGCTTAGGTGGCACTAGCGGGGGGAGAATGGTGTACGAGCAGTACTTC
CASSLGGTSGGRMVYEQYF
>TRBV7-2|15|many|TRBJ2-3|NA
TGTGCCAGCAGCTTAGCACTAGTTCGCACAGATACGCAGTATTTT
CASSLALVRTDTQYF
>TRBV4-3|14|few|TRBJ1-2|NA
TGCGCCAGCAGCCAAGATTCCCCGGGCGACGGCTACACCTTC
CASSQDSPGDGYTF
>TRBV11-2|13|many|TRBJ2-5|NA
TGTGCCAGCAGCTTGGCCTTAACGGAGACCCAGTACTTC
CASSLALTETQYF
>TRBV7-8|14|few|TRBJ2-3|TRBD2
TGTGCCAGCAGACTAGCGGCCCACACAGATACGCAGTATTTT
CASRLAAHTDTQYF
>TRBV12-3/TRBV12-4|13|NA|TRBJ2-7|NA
TGTGCCAGCAACCGAGGGGCTCTTTACGAGCAGTACTTC
CASNRGALYEQYF
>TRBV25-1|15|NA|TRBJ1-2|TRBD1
TGTGCCAGCAGCCAGACAGGGCTATCTAACTATGGCTACACCTTC
CASSQTGLSNYGYTF
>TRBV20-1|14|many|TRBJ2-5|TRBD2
TGCAGTGCTAGAGTTTGGGGAGGGCCAGAGACCCAGTACTTC
CSARVWGGPETQYF
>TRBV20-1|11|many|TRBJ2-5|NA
TGCAGTGCTGGTGCAGTCGGGACCCAGTACTTC
CSAGAVGTQYF
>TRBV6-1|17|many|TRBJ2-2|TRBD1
TGTGCCAGCAGTAAAGAGGGGACAGGGGGCGGCACCGGGGAGCTGTTTTTT
CASSKEGTGGGTGELFF
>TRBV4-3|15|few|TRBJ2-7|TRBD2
TGCGCCAGCAGCCAAGATTTGGCGGGAGCGAAAGAGCAGTACTTC
CASSQDLAGAKEQYF
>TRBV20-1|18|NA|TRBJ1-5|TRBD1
TGCAGTGCTAGAAATCAAGGACAGGGGTCGTATAGCAATCAGCCCCAGCATTTT
CSARNQGQGSYSNQPQHF
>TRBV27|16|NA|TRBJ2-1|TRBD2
TGTGCCAGCAGTTTGATTTTAGCGGGAGGGAATAATGAGCAGTTCTTC
CASSLILAGGNNEQFF
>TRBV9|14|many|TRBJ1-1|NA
TGTGCCAGCAGCCTGGGCCAGGGGACGGATGAAGCTTTCTTT
CASSLGQGTDEAFF
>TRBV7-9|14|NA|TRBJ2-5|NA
TGTGCCAGCAGTCCACCGGGACCCAAAGAGACCCAGTACTTC
CASSPPGPKETQYF
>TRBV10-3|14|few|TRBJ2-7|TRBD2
TGTGCCATTCGACCGGGAGGAAGCTCCTACGAGCAGTACTTC
CAIRPGGSSYEQYF
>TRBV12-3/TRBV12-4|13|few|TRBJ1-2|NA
TGTGCCAGCAGCCTTGACGGGCTCTATGGCTACACCTTC
CASSLDGLYGYTF
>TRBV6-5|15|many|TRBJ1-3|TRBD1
TGTGCCAGCAGTTACGACAGGGGGGCTGGAAACACCATATATTTT
CASSYDRGAGNTIYF
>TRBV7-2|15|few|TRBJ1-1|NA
TGTGCCAGCAGCTTAGAAGGCCGGGTTAACACTGAAGCTTTCTTT
CASSLEGRVNTEAFF